This TCR beta chain emerged from a study of OX40 agonist ivuxolimab in advanced cancers. The germline gives CDR1 SEHNR, CDR2 FQNEAQ (reference sequence). V lost 2 bases to trimming and J lost 3 bases, with 20 bases between them. This CDR3 region has 17 residues. Profiling relied on immunoSEQ multiplex PCR, and the TCRdb table lists in-frame clones only, not all of them. The table shows about 20,000 clones, with about 84% occurring only once. This rearrangement joins TRBV7-9 to TRBJ2-7, with D possibly matching TRBD1 (5 bases). The specimen comprised CD4+ or CD8+ T cells sorted from blood, sampled in a trial of the OX40 agonist ivuxolimab. This clonotype was obtained from an adult with an advanced solid tumor such as melanoma, head and neck, liver or kidney cancer. The DNA of the CDR3 is TGTGCCAGCAGCTTAATTTCGCCCAGGGTAAGCGTCTACGAGCAGTACTTC. Amino acids: CASSLISPRVSVYEQYF.